This T cell receptor (beta chain) was retrieved from a study of cytomegalovirus exposure and HLA in healthy donors. The study, taken as a whole, reports: One later analysis reportedly identified an Asian-associated ancestry cluster that showed fewer N-insertions than the approximately 700-donor mean. Association of a missense DCLRE1C variant with TCR beta V- and J-gene trimming was reported in a later analysis.

The germline V gene has CDR1 SGDLS and CDR2 YYNGEE. The germline V and J ends were trimmed by 3 bases and 8 bases, with 14 bases remaining between them. The CDR3 is 13 residues long. To note about this clone: The antigen is undetermined.

PCR primers comprised 60 Vbeta and 13 Jbeta primers. The repertoire was sequenced with immunoSEQ multiplex PCR; TCRdb's copy has only in-frame clones and lacks some. The sample lists 150,000 to 200,000 clones, roughly 82% seen once, with approximately 0.55% in the top ten. This TCR derives from a woman in her forties or fifties in good health and CMV-seronegative. The rearrangement links TRBV9 to TRBJ1-2; no reliable D call. The sequenced sample consisted of PBMCs. This CDR3 is CASSAGGGQGYTF. The CDR3 DNA follows: TGTGCCAGCAGCGCCGGAGGAGGGCAGGGCTACACCTTC.